The clone carrying this TCR beta chain was counted between two and nine times. The CDR3 has 15 amino acids. The V gene's germline CDR1 is MNHNS and CDR2 SASEGT. V lost 2 bases and J 1 base, leaving 11 bases between the germline ends. The data derive from a study of T cell responses to AZD1222 COVID-19 vaccine. At the level of the study: Pooled together were second doses at about 4 or about 12 weeks.

Clones were sequenced by immunoSEQ multiplex PCR, and TCRdb holds only the in-frame ones, with some missing. The sample lists about 99,000 clones; around 91% were seen once. Sample: peripheral blood, taken on day 0 of AZD1222 vaccination. This clonotype originated in an adult in good health. This chain links TRBV6-1 with TRBJ1-2; D is unresolved. DNA of the CDR3: TGTGCCAGCAGTGAATCGGTCTATGTTAACTATGGCTACACCTTC. This translates into CASSESVYVNYGYTF.